Following are 17 T cell receptor beta chains from one sample sequenced in a study of neoadjuvant anti-PD-1 for oral cavity cancer (dated by TCRdb to 2020 to 2023). Receptor libraries were prepared by the immunoSEQ multiplex PCR assay. As stored in TCRdb, this immuneACCESS dataset retains in-frame rearrangements with V and J assigned. A fraction of the clones does not appear; measured against another copy, unresolved V genes explain less than half of the discrepancy, and the remainder lacks a known reason. The sample includes 15,000 to 20,000 clones, with approximately 67% observed a single time. Roughly 3% of the sample is in the top ten clones. The intended sense of this specimen's time point label: before neoadjuvant nivolumab. This specimen consisted of PBMCs, obtained before nivolumab (anti-PD-1) treatment. The receptors originated from a person aged 35 to 85 with oral cavity squamous cell carcinoma.

The CDR3: CAWSGSETGANTEAFF. As DNA, the CDR3 is TGTGCCTGGAGTGGATCCGAGACAGGGGCGAACACTGAAGCTTTCTTT. The chain employs TRBV30 and TRBJ1-1, with 8 bases fitting TRBD1. The length of the CDR3 is 16 residues. The germline V gene has CDR1 GTSNPN and CDR2 SVGIG (reference sequence). Trimming cost V 1 base and J 1 base; bases outside gene matches: 8.

The genes are TRBV5-1 and TRBJ2-5; D may be TRBD1 (6 bases). The V and J ends lost 7 bases and 0 bases respectively, with 7 bases between them. Germline V gene data show CDR1 as SGHRS and CDR2 as YFSETQ. CDR3 length: 12 residues. CDR3 DNA sequence: TGCGCCAGCGGGGACAACCAAGAGACCCAGTACTTC. Translation gives CASGDNQETQYF. The whole variable domain, remainder taken from reference TRBV5-1 and TRBJ2-5, is KAGVTQTPRYLIKTRGQQVTLSCSPISGHRSVSWYQQTPGQGLQFLFEYFSETQRNKGNFPGRFSGRQFSNSRSEMNVSTLELGDSALYLCASGDNQETQYFGPGTRLLVL.

In its sample, this clone was seen a few times. The gene calls are TRBV19 and TRBJ1-1; tentative D call: TRBD1 (5 bases). CDR1 and CDR2 from the germline V gene are LNHDA and SQIVND (reference sequence). The CDR3 is 12 residues long. The V end was cut by 9 bases, the J end by 1 base, with 9 bases between. The CDR3 nucleotides read TGTGCCAGCTCAGACAGGAACACTGAAGCTTTCTTT. It codes for CASSDRNTEAFF.

The sample holds a few counts of this clone. The chain is built from TRBV11-2 and TRBJ2-3; D not certain. Per the germline V gene, CDR1 is SGHAT and CDR2 is FQNNGV. This CDR3 region has 14 residues. With 3 bases removed from V and 6 bases from J, the gap between germline ends came to 13 bases. In DNA, the CDR3 is TGTGCCAGCAGCTTGGGAACGACCGGGGATACGCAGTATTTT. This encodes CASSLGTTGDTQYF. Full variable domain (outside the CDR3, taken from reference TRBV11-2 and TRBJ2-3): EAGVAQSPRYKIIEKRQSVAFWCNPISGHATLYWYQQILGQGPKLLIQFQNNGVVDDSQLPKDRFSAERLKGVDSTLKIQPAKLEDSAVYLCASSLGTTGDTQYFGPGTRLTVL.

This clone was counted only a few times. This chain joins TRBV4-1 and TRBJ1-5; 9 bases map to TRBD1. The CDR3 length is 14 residues. Trimming cost V 4 bases and J 7 bases; bases outside gene matches: 5. Germline values: CDR1 MGHRA, CDR2 YSYEKL. The CDR3 nucleotides read TGCGCCAGCAGCCTACAGGGGGCAGGGCAGCCCCAGCATTTT. This sequence encodes CASSLQGAGQPQHF.

The J gene is TRBJ2-2, the V gene TRBV6-6, with 10 positions matching TRBD2. Germline trimming cut 2 bases from V and 6 bases from J; bases unmatched to any gene: 6. The CDR3 sequence is 16 residues long. Germline CDR1 and CDR2: MNHNY and SVGAGI (reference sequence). The CDR3 reads CASSYIIAGGSGELFF. The CDR3 DNA reads TGTGCCAGCAGTTACATCATAGCGGGAGGATCCGGGGAGCTGTTTTTT.

The rearrangement links TRBV7-8 to TRBJ2-7, with D possibly being TRBD2 (6 bases). Trimming pared 4 bases from V and 3 bases from J, leaving 16 bases between. CDR1 and CDR2 from the germline V gene are SGHVS and FQNEAQ. CDR3 size: 15 residues. CDR3: CASSYASGSFYEQYF. In DNA, the CDR3 is TGTGCCAGCAGCTATGCTTCCGGGAGTTTCTACGAGCAGTACTTC.

This rearrangement joins TRBV19 to TRBJ1-2; the D gene is possibly TRBD1 (5 bases). The CDR3 sequence is 14 residues long. V was shortened by 2 bases and J by 5 bases, with 12 bases between the two germline ends. Per the germline V gene, CDR1 is LNHDA and CDR2 is SQIVND (reference sequence). The CDR3 here is CASSIRDRRYGYTF. For the CDR3, the DNA is TGTGCCAGTAGTATACGAGACAGAAGGTATGGCTACACCTTC. Full variable domain (remainder filled in from reference TRBV19 and TRBJ1-2): DGGITQSPKYLFRKEGQNVTLSCEQNLNHDAMYWYRQDPGQGLRLIYYSQIVNDFQKGDIAEGYSVSREKKESFPLTVTSAQKNPTAFYLCASSIRDRRYGYTFGSGTRLTVV.

The chain uses TRBV7-9 and TRBJ2-7; D call uncertain. There are 13 residues in the CDR3. Germline lookup yields CDR1 SEHNR and CDR2 FQNEAQ (reference sequence). Trimming stripped 1 base from V and 1 base from J, with 5 bases between. CDR3 loop: CASSLGPSYEQYF. The CDR3 nucleotides read TGTGCCAGCAGCTTAGGGCCTTCCTACGAGCAGTACTTC. The variable domain in full, with the rest retrieved from reference TRBV7-9 and TRBJ2-7, is DTGVSQNPRHKITKRGQNVTFRCDPISEHNRLYWYRQTLGQGPEFLTYFQNEAQLEKSRLLSDRFSAERPKGSFSTLEIQRTEQGDSAMYLCASSLGPSYEQYFGPGTRLTVT.

The V gene is TRBV10-1, the J gene TRBJ2-2; D is ambiguous. With 0 bases removed from V and 3 bases from J, the gap between germline ends came to 5 bases. Germline lookup yields CDR1 WNHNN and CDR2 SYGVQD (reference sequence). CDR3 length: 14 residues. The CDR3 here is CASSESVDTGELFF. CDR3 nucleotide sequence: TGCGCCAGCAGTGAGTCGGTGGACACCGGGGAGCTGTTTTTT.

This chain uses TRBV4-1 with TRBJ1-4; 8 nucleotides line up with TRBD1. This CDR3 contains 16 residues. Trimming at V came to 1 base and at J to 6 bases, leaving 7 bases not matched to a gene. Germline CDR1 reads MGHRA; CDR2 reads YSYEKL. The CDR3 spells CASSQGPGQGHEKLFF. The CDR3 DNA follows: TGCGCCAGCAGCCAAGGACCCGGACAGGGCCATGAAAAACTGTTTTTT.

This chain connects TRBV5-6 to TRBJ2-4; possible D gene TRBD1, 6 bases. The V and J ends lost 3 bases and 0 bases respectively, with 19 bases between them. Germline CDR1 is SGHDT and CDR2 is YYEEEE. The CDR3 is made up of 18 amino acids. CDR3 region: CASSSRRTGTLAKNIQYF. The CDR3 DNA follows: TGTGCCAGCAGCTCCCGTCGTACAGGGACGCTAGCCAAAAACATTCAGTACTTC.

This clone was recorded once. The chain has TRBV6-5 and TRBJ2-6, with D uncertain. CDR1 and CDR2 from the germline V gene are MNHEY and SVGAGI. Trimming pared 7 bases from V and 0 bases from J, leaving 7 bases between. This CDR3 comprises 14 residues. CDR3 in amino acids: CASTRASGANVLTF. Here the CDR3 DNA reads TGTGCCAGCACCCGGGCCTCTGGGGCCAACGTCCTGACTTTC.

The V gene is TRBV29-1, the J gene TRBJ2-1; D gene uncertain. Germline CDR1 is SQVTM and CDR2 is ANQGSEA. The ends were cut back, 7 bases at V and 8 bases at J, with 15 bases in the middle. The CDR3 totals 12 residues. The CDR3 DNA reads TGCAGCGCCTGCAGGTCGGGCTATGAGCAGTTCTTC. Amino acids: CSACRSGYEQFF.

This clone was observed once. Other DNA sequences of this sample code for an identical CDR3. This rearrangement joins TRBV5-1 to TRBJ2-7; no reliable D call. Between the trimmed V and J ends, which lost 0 bases and 2 bases, there was a span of 6 bases. The CDR3 is 13 amino acids. Germline V gene lookup returns CDR1 SGHRS and CDR2 YFSETQ. Here the CDR3 DNA reads TGCGCCAGCAGCTTGGCAGGTACCTACGAGCAGTACTTC. It is translated as CASSLAGTYEQYF.

V is TRBV10-1 and J is TRBJ2-4; the match to TRBD2 covers 10 bases. The CDR3 is made up of 20 amino acids. Trimming took 7 bases from V and 0 from J; bases not matched to a gene: 18. Germline assignment: CDR1 WNHNN and CDR2 SYGVQD (reference sequence). The CDR3 DNA reads TGCGCCAGCATTAAGGGGTCTAGCGGGAGAGAAGGGGTAGCCAAAAACATTCAGTACTTC. As protein: CASIKGSSGREGVAKNIQYF.

CDR3 amino acids: CAWAPSGGTNEQFF. The CDR3 coding sequence is TGTGCCTGGGCCCCTAGCGGGGGAACCAATGAGCAGTTCTTC. V usage is TRBV30 and J usage is TRBJ2-1, with 10 positions matching TRBD2. J gave up 6 bases and V 5 bases, and 7 bases lay outside the gene matches. Germline assignment: CDR1 GTSNPN and CDR2 SVGIG (reference sequence). The CDR3 is made up of 14 amino acids.